A single sample gave rise to the 23 T cell receptor beta chains below, sequenced in a study of tumor and adjacent non-tumor tissue in lung cancer. RNA was extracted from bulk tissue without any cell sorting. A modified ARM-PCR protocol with three rounds of nested PCR amplified TCRbeta. TCRdb used MiXCR to reprocess the multiplex PCR reads, holding one entry per CDR3 protein. The sample carries some 77,000 distinct CDR3 sequences, roughly 70% recorded once. Specimen: lung tumor tissue. These receptors came from a woman in her 70s with non-small cell lung cancer.

V is TRBV7-9 and J is TRBJ2-1; no reliable D call. The CDR3 is 17 residues long. Trimming left V 5 bases short and J 5 bases short, with 22 bases between. In germline, CDR1 is SEHNR, CDR2 FQNEAQ (reference sequence). In DNA, the CDR3 is TGTGCCAGCAGCGAACCTAATGTGAGCGCCATCCACAATGAGCAGTTCTTC. Translating gives CASSEPNVSAIHNEQFF.

This clonotype was seen a handful of times. The chain joins TRBV9 to TRBJ1-3; the D is unclear. The CDR3 runs 13 residues. Trimming removed 3 bases at V and 7 bases at J, with 11 bases between. In germline, CDR1 is SGDLS, CDR2 YYNGEE. The CDR3 sequence: CASSEAPGNTIYF. The CDR3 nucleotides are TGTGCCAGCAGCGAGGCCCCCGGTAACACCATATATTTT.

A remark on this clonotype: A read error may explain this, as a much larger clone is one base away. CDR3 protein: CASSPQTGFPDQHQHF. CDR3 DNA: TGTGCCAGCAGCCCCCAGACAGGGTTTCCGGATCAGCACCAGCATTTT. The V call is TRBV7-2, the J call TRBJ1-5; TRBD1 agrees at 7 bases. There are 16 residues in the CDR3. Germline V gives CDR1 SGHTA, CDR2 FQGNSA.

The gene calls are TRBV6-5 and TRBJ1-6; D gene uncertain. CDR3 size: 15 residues. V was cut by 5 bases and J by 16 bases, with 24 bases left in between. Germline V gives CDR1 MNHEY, CDR2 SVGAGI. The chain's CDR3 is CASSPEFSDNSLLHF. CDR3 coding DNA: TGTGCCAGCAGTCCAGAGTTTTCCGATAATTCACTTCTCCACTTT.

In regard to this clonotype: Because the CDR3 is missing its conserved closing phenylalanine or tryptophan, this is likely a read error. The gene calls are TRBV28 and TRBJ2-5; 7 bases match TRBD1. This CDR3 spans 15 amino acids. Germline V gene sequence: CDR1 MDHEN, CDR2 SYDVKM. V lost 9 bases to trimming and J lost 3 bases; unmatched junction nucleotides: 13. The CDR3 loop reads CASSAPLQGKETQYL. For the CDR3, the DNA is TGTGCCAGTAGTGCCCCCCTACAGGGGAAAGAGACCCAGTACTTA.

In this sample, this clonotype turned up many times. The chain combines TRBV6-2 or TRBV6-3 with TRBJ2-3; D gene unclear. CDR3 length: 15 amino acids. Trimming removed 0 bases from V and 10 bases from J, with 17 bases in between. CDR1 is MNHEY, CDR2 SVGEGT, per germline. CDR3 amino acids: CASSYSTPPGTSQYF. DNA of the CDR3: TGTGCCAGCAGTTACTCCACCCCGCCTGGAACATCGCAGTATTTT.

This chain uses TRBV12-3 or TRBV12-4 with TRBJ2-7, with TRBD1 matching over 9 bases. V was clipped by 4 bases and J by 3 bases; unmatched bases: 7. The CDR3 contains 15 residues. The CDR3 reads CASSSNRGPSYEQYF. The CDR3 DNA is TGTGCCAGCAGTTCCAACAGGGGGCCCAGCTACGAGCAGTACTTC.

Notes on this clonotype: A read error may explain this, as a much larger clone is one base away. The chain is built from TRBV20-1 and TRBJ2-7, with 8 bases fitting TRBD2. V was pared by 4 bases and J by 4 bases, with 12 bases of the junction left unmatched. CDR3 length equals 15 residues. The germline gives CDR1 DFQATT, CDR2 SNEGSKA (reference sequence). The CDR3 nucleotides read TGCAGTGCTATCTCACTAGCGGTAGTTGGGTACGAGCAGTACTTC. Amino acids: CSAISLAVVGYEQYF.

The CDR3 loop is CASSTGTGAHHPQHF. The CDR3 region has the DNA TGTGCCAGCAGCACAGGGACAGGGGCCCATCATCCTCAGCATTTT. The chain couples TRBV11-1 to TRBJ1-5; TRBD1 matches 10 bases. Trimming removed 5 bases from V and 13 bases from J; junction bases left unmatched: 14. The CDR3 covers 15 residues. Germline-derived CDR1 and CDR2 are SGHAT and FQDESV (reference sequence).

Concerning this clonotype itself: Compared with germline, one end of the junction differs, possibly owing to a read error. The chain is built from TRBV5-6 and TRBJ1-1; maybe TRBD1 (6 bases). Germline V gene data show CDR1 as SGHDT and CDR2 as YYEEEE. The CDR3 sequence is 16 residues long. CDR3 protein: CASSLELGARIPEAFF. CDR3 nucleotide sequence: TGTGCCAGCAGCTTGGAGTTGGGGGCGCGGATCCCTGAAGCTTTCTTC.

About this clonotype: A read error may explain this, as a much larger clone is one base away. The V and J genes are TRBV13 and TRBJ2-1; 7 bases match TRBD2. Germline CDR1 is PRHDT and CDR2 is FYEKMQ (reference sequence). This CDR3 is 13 amino acids long. CDR3 loop: CASSLIRGVEHFF. The CDR3, as DNA: TGTGCCAGCAGCTTAATTCGGGGGGTTGAGCACTTCTTC.

A note on this clonotype: A much more abundant neighbour one base away suggests this may be a read error. The chain recombines TRBV7-9 with TRBJ2-3; D is perhaps TRBD1 (5 bases). The CDR3 loop spans 14 amino acids. Germline CDR1 and CDR2: SEHNR and FQNEAQ (reference sequence). The CDR3 nucleotides read TGTGCCAGCAGAAGAGACAGCTCTACAGATATGCAGTATTTT. Its protein is CASRRDSSTDMQYF.

Worth noting for this clonotype: The germline gene is not matched at one end of the junction; a read error may be the cause. The chain recombines TRBV5-5 with TRBJ2-1; 13 bases are shared with TRBD2. CDR1 and CDR2 (germline): SGHKS, YYEKEE (reference sequence). CDR3 length equals 18 residues. CDR3 amino acids: CASSLGLAGLTSYNEQFF. The CDR3 DNA is TGTGCCAGTAGCTTGGGACTAGCGGGACTAACATCCTACAATGAGCAGTTCTTC.

Concerning this clonotype itself: The junction does not match germline at one end; this may be a read error. The chain recombines TRBV5-4 with TRBJ1-1; maybe TRBD1 (5 bases). The germline CDR1 and CDR2 sequences are SGHNT and YYREEE (reference sequence). This CDR3 has 14 residues. The CDR3 reads CASSWTTWDAETFF. The CDR3 DNA follows: TGTGCCAGCAGCTGGACAACATGGGACGCTGAAACTTTCTTT.

By proportion, this clonotype is medium-sized. The chain has TRBV29-1 and TRBJ2-3; 10 positions agree with TRBD1. Germline V gene lookup returns CDR1 SQVTM and CDR2 ANQGSEA. The CDR3 consists of 14 residues. With 4 bases clipped from V and 0 bases from J, the junction kept 1 base outside the gene matches. CDR3 sequence (DNA): TGCAGCGTTGGACAGGGGGCTAGCACAGATACGCAGTATTTT. This sequence encodes CSVGQGASTDTQYF.

This clonotype was seen just once. The junction departs from germline at one end; a sequencing error may be responsible. The rearrangement uses TRBV5-6 and TRBJ2-1; TRBD2 agrees at 8 bases. Germline values: CDR1 SGHDT, CDR2 YYEEEE. The CDR3 sequence is 15 residues long. The CDR3 protein is CPNTSAGAQYNEQFF. The CDR3 coding sequence is TGTCCCAACACCTCAGCGGGAGCTCAATACAATGAACAGTTCTTC. The variable domain in full, completed from reference TRBV5-6 and TRBJ2-1, reads DAGVTQSPTHLIKTRGQQVTLRCSPKSGHDTVSWYQQALGQGPQFIFQYYEEEERQRGNFPDRFSGHQFPNYSSELNVNALLLGDSALYLCPNTSAGAQYNEQFFGPGTRLTVL.

The table lists this clonotype with many counts. The chain employs TRBV6-4 and TRBJ2-4; 9 bases align to TRBD1. The CDR3 consists of 15 residues. After removal of 5 bases from V and 6 bases from J, the junction contained 8 bases not matched to a gene. Germline assignment: CDR1 MRHNA and CDR2 SNTAGT. In DNA, the CDR3 is TGTGCCAGCAGTTTGGGGACAGGGCCCGGAAACATTCAGTACTTC. Protein product: CASSLGTGPGNIQYF.

Comment on this clonotype: Since no conserved phenylalanine or tryptophan closes the CDR3, a read error is the likely cause. The V and J genes are TRBV6-1 and TRBJ1-1; the D gene is possibly TRBD1 (6 bases). There are 17 residues in the CDR3. V lost 2 bases and J 0 bases, leaving 16 bases between the germline ends. From germline, CDR1 is MNHNS and CDR2 SASEGT. Here the CDR3 DNA reads TGTGCCAGCAGTGAACGGGGGCGGAGGATTGTGAACACTGAAGCTTTCCTT. Translation gives CASSERGRRIVNTEAFL.

The table lists this clonotype with a count of one. The junction departs from germline at one end; a sequencing error may be responsible. This chain uses TRBV29-1 with TRBJ2-5, with TRBD2 matching 8 bases. This CDR3 has 15 amino acids. CDR1 and CDR2 (germline): SQVTM, ANQGSEA. CDR3 in DNA: TGCAGCCACCGGGAGGGCAGTCGACCCAAAGAGACCCAGAACTTC. It codes for CSHREGSRPKETQNF.

Note on this clonotype: A read error is possible here, since a much larger clone lies one base away. The gene calls are TRBV5-1 and TRBJ2-1; D perhaps matches TRBD1 (7 bases). With 6 bases removed from V and 1 base from J, the gap between germline ends came to 11 bases. Germline-derived CDR1 and CDR2 are SGHRS and YFSETQ. The CDR3 has 14 residues. The CDR3 is CASTQGGSYNEQFF. DNA for the CDR3: TGCGCCAGCACCCAGGGGGGATCCTACAATGAGCAGTTCTTC.

On this clonotype itself: Here the CDR3 omits its conserved ending phenylalanine or tryptophan, so a read error is the likely source. This sequence joins TRBV10-3 and TRBJ2-1; 10 bases line up with TRBD2. The V gene end was trimmed by 4 bases and the J gene end by 9 bases; junction bases not matched to a gene: 12. CDR1 and CDR2 from the germline V gene are ENHRY and SYGVKD. The CDR3 consists of 16 residues. The CDR3 sequence: CAISGSASGSGSEQFL. The CDR3 bases are TGTGCCATCAGTGGGAGCGCTAGCGGGAGTGGTAGTGAGCAGTTCTTA.

About this clonotype itself: One end of the junction fails to match germline, which may point to a read error. The chain recombines TRBV14 with TRBJ2-7; TRBD1 aligns across 7 bases. Germline CDR1 reads SGHDN; CDR2 reads FVKESK. The CDR3 loop spans 13 amino acids. CDR3: CANSPTGHYEQHF. The CDR3 DNA reads as TGTGCCAACAGTCCGACAGGGCACTACGAGCAGCACTTC.

As regards this clonotype: One junction end does not reproduce the germline sequence, and a read error may be involved. As DNA, the CDR3 is TGTACCAGCAGTTTAACAGGGTTATCCCCCTCTGGGGCCAACGTCCTGACTTTC. Its protein is CTSSLTGLSPSGANVLTF. The chain joins TRBV28 to TRBJ2-6, with D perhaps TRBD1 (6 bases). The CDR3 loop spans 18 amino acids. Germline CDR1 reads MDHEN; CDR2 reads SYDVKM.